A few counts support the clone carrying this T cell receptor beta chain. As yet, its antigen is unknown. These data are taken from a study of blood T cells in healthy people across ages. Overall study context: The template switching approach captured approximately one barcoded beta molecule for every two T cells. Study outcomes and limitations: When set beside aged donors, long-lived donors presented more naive CD4+ cells and higher diversity. Strong correlation was found linking TCR beta diversity to naive T cell percentage. Investigators viewed diversity estimates from one million T cells as underestimates, the study reported.

A J-beta primer mix and a sample-barcoded 5' primer were used in a second PCR of about 7 to 12 cycles. Each CDR3 protein is one row after TCRdb ran MiXCR on the 5' RACE reads. The sample holds hundreds of thousands of distinct CDR3 sequences, under 25% seen once. V was shortened by 2 bases and J by 12 bases, with 17 bases between the two germline ends. CDR3 size: 14 residues. In germline, CDR1 is KGHSH, CDR2 LQKENI. Source material: blood. The TCR comes from a man in his 70s in good health. The V call is TRBV18, the J call TRBJ2-4; D might be TRBD1 (8 bases). CDR3 in DNA: TGTGCCAGCTCACCAAACACAGGGGGGGGAGATCAGTACTTC. It is translated as CASSPNTGGGDQYF. Full variable domain (missing parts from reference TRBV18 and TRBJ2-4): NAGVMQNPRHLVRRRGQEARLRCSPMKGHSHVYWYRQLPEEGLKFMVYLQKENIIDESGMPKERFSAEFPKEGPSILRIQQVVRGDSAAYFCASSPNTGGGDQYFGAGTRLSVL.